This is a list of T cell receptor beta chains from one sample in a study of shared clonotypes between healthy human individuals. Data came from immunoSEQ multiplex PCR; TCRdb stores just in-frame clones and leaves some out. The sample consists of 2 million to 3 million clones, about 92% of them appearing once. The sequenced material came from naive CD4+ T cells sorted from blood. Every receptor here comes from a man aged 18-30 years in good health. Both conserved end residues are part of each CDR3.

j_call v_call cdr3_length cdr3_aa
TRBJ1-3 TRBV30 15 CAWRDRGFSGNTIYF
TRBJ2-2 TRBV5-1 16 CASSPERVAYTGELFF
TRBJ1-4 TRBV19 15 CASSMDRKPNEKLFF
TRBJ1-3 TRBV4-1 15 CASSQEGGRGNTIYF
TRBJ2-2 TRBV18 20 CASSPLGAGTGFIGTGELFF
TRBJ2-5 TRBV25-1 14 CASSRSGQTETQYF
TRBJ1-4 TRBV4-1 15 CASSRAGTANEKLFF
TRBJ2-7 TRBV30 14 CAWTTMWGAHEQYF
TRBJ2-5 TRBV11-2 16 CASSLMSGLMRETQYF
TRBJ2-2 TRBV7-2 12 CASSAHPGELFF
TRBJ2-2 TRBV9 14 CASSVTPNTGELFF
TRBJ2-2 TRBV6-1 15 CASSRQGINTGELFF
TRBJ2-1 TRBV5-4 19 CASSPGTSGGAIAYNEQFF
TRBJ1-2 TRBV7-2 16 CASSLAKISHLYGYTF
TRBJ2-2 TRBV10-3 13 CAITVDLDGELFF
TRBJ2-5 TRBV5-4 13 CASSRSPEETQYF
TRBJ1-6 TRBV9 15 CASSVERDRGAPLHF
TRBJ2-1 TRBV23-1 15 CASSDDRGPYNEQFF
TRBJ1-4 TRBV6-6 16 CASSKPPGVSGEKLFF
TRBJ2-3 TRBV25-1 14 CASSESGHSDTQYF
TRBJ1-6 TRBV6-6 12 CASRSVNSPLHF
TRBJ2-7 TRBV18 17 CASSRKLTGEGIYEQYF
TRBJ2-7 TRBV7-2 16 CASSPGTSGNVHEQYF
TRBJ2-7 TRBV6-5 14 CASSYRQGHYEQYF
TRBJ1-5 TRBV2 14 CASSDVGEGQPQHF
TRBJ2-5 TRBV29-1 12 CSSRGGAETQYF
TRBJ2-1 TRBV29-1 15 CSGLAGPSSYNEQFF
TRBJ1-3 TRBV5-1 15 CASSLAGDRVDTIYF
TRBJ1-5 TRBV10-2 17 CASSESRGTGVNQPQHF
TRBJ2-7 TRBV19 14 CASSMSGGSYEQYF
TRBJ1-1 TRBV30 14 CAWSVGGGTSRPFF
TRBJ2-2 TRBV19 16 CASSPRQGANTGELFF
TRBJ2-7 TRBV2 14 CASSEVWGTYEQYF
TRBJ1-5 TRBV6-5 13 CASSYSVDQPQHF
NA TRBV10-1 15 CASSESKGWAYEQYF
TRBJ1-1 TRBV5-1 14 CASSQAGRGTEAFF
TRBJ2-5 TRBV5-1 14 CASSGQGNQETQYF
TRBJ1-2 TRBV2 15 CASSLPASEDYGYTF
TRBJ1-5 TRBV12-5 16 CASGPDRQFSNQPQHF
TRBJ1-3 TRBV5-1 15 CASSYQGNSGNTIYF
TRBJ1-1 TRBV6-5 13 CASSYSAGIEAFF
TRBJ2-5 TRBV5-1 16 CASSFSGTGVLETQYF
TRBJ2-2 TRBV19 14 CASRDRGLTGELFF
TRBJ2-7 TRBV7-2 15 CASSLTGMGPYEQYF
TRBJ2-7 TRBV21-1 12 CASSKDTYEQYF
TRBJ2-3 TRBV4-1 16 CASSLGAGGSTDTQYF
TRBJ2-7 TRBV18 14 CASSPNRSSYEQYF
TRBJ1-1 TRBV5-1 15 CASSSQGGVNTEAFF
TRBJ2-7 TRBV30 11 CAWTTAYEQYF
TRBJ2-3 TRBV5-1 14 CASSATGVTDTQYF
TRBJ1-6 TRBV28 15 CASSGGLAPNSPLHF
TRBJ2-7 TRBV28 14 CASSVEDGPYEQYF
TRBJ1-1 TRBV18 14 CASSAIGGNPEAFF
TRBJ2-1 TRBV25-1 12 CASSVTVYEQFF
TRBJ2-1 TRBV9 17 CASSAHSGTGTYNEQFF
TRBJ2-5 TRBV19 13 CASSDQTGEPQYF
TRBJ2-1 TRBV2 12 CASVVVRSEQFF
TRBJ2-6 TRBV29-1 13 CSAAGVGANVLTF
TRBJ1-5 TRBV28 12 CASSLPAGPKHF